This T cell receptor beta chain was found in a study of cytomegalovirus exposure and HLA in healthy donors. Use of 60 Vbeta and 13 Jbeta primers characterized the PCR. The data were produced by immunoSEQ multiplex PCR, yet TCRdb's version contains in-frame clones alone and is incomplete. The profile shows about 120,000 clones, approximately 80% of them singletons. General study points: Productive rates of about 87% or about 30% were seen for most TCR beta V segments in an earlier analysis. As was reported, the HLA-A and HLA-B alleles of most subjects were accurately predicted from TCR beta sequences.

This CDR3 has 15 amino acids. CDR1 is MNHNS, CDR2 SASEGT, per germline. Between the trimmed V and J ends, which lost 2 bases and 3 bases, there was a span of 10 bases. Details on this clone: Its antigen is as yet unknown.

The sample comprised PBMCs. J is TRBJ1-4 and V is TRBV6-1; D remains ambiguous. The TCR originated in a female donor in good health and CMV-seronegative. The CDR3 nucleotides are TGTGCCAGCAGTGAAATCAGGTCACCTAATGAAAAACTGTTTTTT. Translation gives CASSEIRSPNEKLFF.